The present T cell receptor (beta chain) was sequenced within a study of blood T cells in healthy people across ages. Regarding the study as a whole: Comparison with aged donors showed that long-lived donors had more naive CD4+ cells and higher diversity.

A sample-barcoded 5' primer and a J-beta primer mix were used in a second PCR of about 6 to 11 cycles. Tagging of each cDNA molecule was performed by a template-switch adaptor with 12 random nucleotides. One entry per CDR3 protein, called by TCRdb with MiXCR from the 5' RACE reads. The profile shows roughly 1,500,000 distinct CDR3 sequences, 30% to 35% of them singletons. A word on this clonotype: Its antigen remains unidentified.

The V end was cut by 4 bases, the J end by 5 bases, with 21 bases between. This CDR3 is built from 17 residues. The V gene's germline CDR1 is SGHKS and CDR2 YYEKEE (reference sequence). This sequence was found in a woman in her thirties in good health. This chain connects TRBV5-5 to TRBJ2-2, with D possibly called TRBD1 or TRBD2 (5 bases each). The source material was blood. This CDR3 is CASSPYGASTGTGELFF. DNA for the CDR3: TGTGCCAGCAGCCCGTACGGGGCTAGCACGGGGACCGGGGAGCTGTTTTTT.